The next 10 T cell receptor beta chains were all read from a single sample in a study of shared clonotypes between healthy human individuals. Repertoires were generated with immunoSEQ multiplex PCR, while TCRdb's copy carries only in-frame clones and drops some. The sample has about 2.4 million clones, roughly 93% seen once. Sequenced: naive CD4+ T cells from PBMCs. Regarding subset: CD45RA+ positively selected. These receptors all stem from a man aged 18 to 30 in good health. Some clones in this sample may be carry-over from other donors' samples.

The J gene is TRBJ1-2, the V gene TRBV28; 7 bases map to TRBD1. V lost 5 bases to trimming and J lost 4 bases; unmatched junction nucleotides: 7. CDR3 length equals 14 residues. In germline, CDR1 is MDHEN, CDR2 SYDVKM. The CDR3 reads CASSKTGSGYGYTF. CDR3 nucleotide sequence: TGTGCCAGCAGTAAGACAGGGTCGGGCTATGGCTACACCTTC.

The chain links TRBV28 to TRBJ2-7; 8 nucleotides match TRBD2. Germline V CDR1 and CDR2: MDHEN, SYDVKM. The CDR3 length is 16 residues. The ends lost 4 bases at V and 6 bases at J; junction bases unmatched: 14. The CDR3 loop is CASSSPRSSGSAEQYF. In DNA, the CDR3 is TGTGCCAGCAGTTCCCCACGGTCCAGCGGGAGCGCCGAGCAGTACTTC.

The gene calls are TRBV5-6 and TRBJ1-2; D is unclear. The V end lost 0 bases, the J end lost 7 bases, and 10 bases lay between the germline ends. The germline CDR1 and CDR2 sequences are SGHDT and YYEEEE. The CDR3 is made up of 13 amino acids. CDR3 DNA sequence: TGTGCCAGCAGCTTGGGTCTCGCCGGTGGCTACACCTTC. Translated, it gives CASSLGLAGGYTF.

The chain links TRBV18 to TRBJ1-1; perhaps TRBD1 as D (5 bases). CDR3 length equals 13 residues. Looked up from germline, CDR1 is KGHSH and CDR2 is LQKENI. Trimming stripped 2 bases from V and 3 bases from J, with 7 bases between. The CDR3 protein is CASSPMGDTEAFF. In DNA form, the CDR3 reads TGTGCCAGCTCACCAATGGGGGACACTGAAGCTTTCTTT.

The chain combines TRBV2 with TRBJ2-5; no definite D call. Germline V gene lookup returns CDR1 SNHLY and CDR2 FYNNEI. V lost 5 bases, J lost 0 bases, and 10 bases lay in between. This CDR3 region has 14 residues. The CDR3 DNA is TGTGCCAGCAGTCCCTATGAGTACCAAGAGACCCAGTACTTC. Protein: CASSPYEYQETQYF.

This chain uses TRBV5-1 with TRBJ1-1; no definite D call. Germline V CDR1 and CDR2: SGHRS, YFSETQ. This CDR3 has 17 amino acids. V was pared by 0 bases and J by 2 bases, with 17 bases between. In DNA form, the CDR3 reads TGCGCCAGCAGCTTGGGAGCCCTCAGGACCGGAAACACTGAAGCTTTCTTT. Its translation: CASSLGALRTGNTEAFF.

The J gene is TRBJ2-3, the V gene TRBV10-1; 11 positions match TRBD1. This CDR3 comprises 13 residues. Germline V lookup: CDR1 WNHNN, CDR2 SYGVQD (reference sequence). The trim removed 8 bases at V and 3 bases at J, leaving 1 base unmatched. Here the CDR3 DNA reads TGCGCCAGCTGGGACAGGGGGACAGATACGCAGTATTTT. Translated, it gives CASWDRGTDTQYF.

The chain recombines TRBV4-1 with TRBJ2-3, with 9 bases fitting TRBD2. Germline V gene data show CDR1 as MGHRA and CDR2 as YSYEKL. The CDR3 extends over 16 amino acids. V lost 2 bases and J lost 0; bases outside the gene matches: 3. This chain's CDR3 is CASSQIAGASTDTQYF. CDR3 DNA: TGCGCCAGCAGCCAAATAGCGGGAGCTAGCACAGATACGCAGTATTTT.

The J gene is TRBJ1-2, the V gene TRBV5-1; a possible D gene is TRBD1 (5 bases). This CDR3 has 14 amino acids. Germline values: CDR1 SGHRS, CDR2 YFSETQ. Between the trimmed V and J ends, which lost 2 bases and 8 bases, there was a span of 16 bases. CDR3 sequence: CASSFGETAAGYTF. CDR3 bases: TGCGCCAGCAGCTTTGGGGAGACAGCAGCCGGCTACACCTTC. Complete variable domain (other parts from reference TRBV5-1 and TRBJ1-2): KAGVTQTPRYLIKTRGQQVTLSCSPISGHRSVSWYQQTPGQGLQFLFEYFSETQRNKGNFPGRFSGRQFSNSRSEMNVSTLELGDSALYLCASSFGETAAGYTFGSGTRLTVV.

The chain is built from TRBV6-9 and TRBJ1-1; 7 nucleotides align to TRBD1. Germline-derived CDR1 and CDR2 are MNHGY and SVAAGI. The CDR3 runs to 17 residues. Losses at the gene ends were 4 bases for V and 2 bases for J; bases not matched to a gene: 13. CDR3 in amino acids: CASSSQGPHFPNTEAFF. CDR3 DNA sequence: TGTGCCAGCAGTTCACAGGGGCCACACTTTCCAAACACTGAAGCTTTCTTT.